This T cell receptor beta chain was obtained from a study of identifying expanded T cells in peripheral blood. Healthy donors had no documented immune events, such as infections, while sampled. This clone came up a few times. Its antigen is undetermined. Measured with immunoSEQ multiplex PCR; TCRdb has only the in-frame clones, and not every one. Among around 130,000 clones listed, 86% were seen once. After removal of 5 bases from V and 1 base from J, the junction contained 6 bases not matched to a gene. CDR1 is SGHRS, CDR2 YFSETQ, per germline. The CDR3 sequence is 15 residues long. Study-level findings and limits: About 1.2 clones differed between technical replicates, versus about 15 and 19 over time. Clone count variance between roughly 2-week samples rose with total template count.

This clonotype was sampled from a person aged 18 to 70 in good health. The chain couples TRBV5-1 to TRBJ2-7; 10 bases are a match to TRBD1. Sequenced input: blood. The CDR3 sequence is CASSKPGQGSYEQYF. The CDR3 DNA reads TGCGCCAGCAGTAAACCGGGACAGGGGTCCTACGAGCAGTACTTC. The entire variable domain, with the rest obtained from reference TRBV5-1 and TRBJ2-7, is as follows: KAGVTQTPRYLIKTRGQQVTLSCSPISGHRSVSWYQQTPGQGLQFLFEYFSETQRNKGNFPGRFSGRQFSNSRSEMNVSTLELGDSALYLCASSKPGQGSYEQYFGPGTRLTVT.